This T cell receptor beta chain was observed in a study of tumor and adjacent non-tumor tissue in lung cancer. The overall study: Patients were aged about 30 to 80, about ten men and roughly 5 women, stage I to III. Study outcomes and limitations: Normal lung showed higher cumulative top 100 clone frequency than tumor.

This clonotype has a handful of counts. What it binds is unknown. RNA was extracted from bulk tissue without any cell sorting. A modified ARM-PCR protocol with three rounds of nested PCR amplified TCRbeta. A single record per CDR3 protein comes from TCRdb applying MiXCR to the multiplex PCR reads. The sample includes under 250,000 distinct CDR3 sequences, less than 80% of them seen just once. CDR1 and CDR2 (germline): MNHEY, SVGEGT. The CDR3 has 17 amino acids. The V segment lost 4 bases and the J segment 12 bases; nucleotides outside the gene matches: 13. This clonotype was obtained from a man between 60 and 75 years old with non-small cell lung cancer. The V and J genes are TRBV6-2 or TRBV6-3 and TRBJ2-1; 15 bases fit TRBD2. The sequenced material came from lung tumor tissue. Written as DNA, the CDR3 is TGTGCCAGCAGTTCCCGCTCCGGACTAGCGGGAGGGCCGAGGCAGTTCTTC. Translating it yields CASSSRSGLAGGPRQFF.